A single sample gave rise to the 13 T cell receptor beta chains below, sequenced in a study of T cell responses to AZD1222 COVID-19 vaccine. Data came from immunoSEQ multiplex PCR; TCRdb stores just in-frame clones and leaves some out. The sample carries about 120,000 clones, roughly 88% recorded once. The sequences come from peripheral blood, collected on day 0 of AZD1222 vaccination. These receptors were taken from an adult in good health.

This clone has a handful of counts. This rearrangement joins TRBV2 to TRBJ1-2, with TRBD1 matching 9 bases. Looked up from germline, CDR1 is SNHLY and CDR2 is FYNNEI. The CDR3 totals 13 residues. J lost 8 bases, V lost 7 bases, and 8 bases had no gene match. The CDR3: CASNGDRVGGYTF. The CDR3 DNA sequence: TGTGCCAGCAACGGGGACAGGGTAGGCGGCTACACCTTC. Full variable domain (rest looked up from reference TRBV2 and TRBJ1-2): EPEVTQTPSHQVTQMGQEVILRCVPISNHLYFYWYRQILGQKVEFLVSFYNNEISEKSEIFDDQFSVERPDGSNFTLKIRSTKLEDSAMYFCASNGDRVGGYTFGSGTRLTVV.

V usage is TRBV15 and J usage is TRBJ2-4; a possible D gene is TRBD1 (6 bases). V was shortened by 2 bases and J by 6 bases, with 14 bases between the two germline ends. The CDR3 is 15 residues long. Germline loops: CDR1 LNHNV, CDR2 YYDKDF (reference sequence). CDR3 coding DNA: TGTGCCACCAGCAGATTCGGACAGTCAATAAACATTCAGTACTTC. Amino acid sequence: CATSRFGQSINIQYF.

The V call is TRBV19, the J call TRBJ1-6; D is ambiguous. Trimming removed 2 bases from V and 7 bases from J, with 15 bases in between. There are 16 residues in the CDR3. The V gene's germline CDR1 is LNHDA and CDR2 SQIVND (reference sequence). In DNA, the CDR3 is TGTGCCAGTAGTATACGGGTAGGGCAGAGAAATTCACCCCTCCACTTT. Protein sequence: CASSIRVGQRNSPLHF.

The J gene is TRBJ1-1, the V gene TRBV19; D call uncertain. Germline loops: CDR1 LNHDA, CDR2 SQIVND (reference sequence). The CDR3 covers 15 residues. V dropped 3 bases and J dropped 4 bases, with 15 bases sitting between them. CDR3 sequence reads: CASSMGVGAGTEAFF. The CDR3 coding sequence is TGTGCCAGTAGTATGGGTGTGGGCGCGGGCACTGAAGCTTTCTTT. Full variable domain (rest looked up from reference TRBV19 and TRBJ1-1): DGGITQSPKYLFRKEGQNVTLSCEQNLNHDAMYWYRQDPGQGLRLIYYSQIVNDFQKGDIAEGYSVSREKKESFPLTVTSAQKNPTAFYLCASSMGVGAGTEAFFGQGTRLTVV.

This sequence joins TRBV11-3 and TRBJ2-3; D remains unclear. Trimming stripped 1 base from V and 8 bases from J, with 10 bases between. CDR1 and CDR2 (germline): SGHNT, YENEEA. This CDR3 region has 13 residues. The CDR3 loop is CASSLGVSGTQYF. In DNA form, the CDR3 reads TGTGCCAGCAGCTTAGGAGTATCGGGTACGCAGTATTTT.

This clone was detected only once. The chain is built from TRBV6-6 and TRBJ1-2; D not certain. The CDR3 totals 13 residues. Germline V gives CDR1 MNHNY, CDR2 SVGAGI (reference sequence). Between the trimmed V and J ends, which lost 6 bases and 0 bases, there was a span of 8 bases. Here the CDR3 reads CASSPGPNYGYTF. Written as DNA, the CDR3 is TGTGCCAGCAGCCCCGGACCTAACTATGGCTACACCTTC.

The chain joins TRBV27 to TRBJ1-1; no clear D. Deletions cut 5 bases from V and 6 bases from J, with 19 bases between. There are 15 residues in the CDR3. The germline gives CDR1 MNHEY, CDR2 SMNVEV (reference sequence). The CDR3 protein is CASSPEGPLAAEAFF. In nucleotides, the CDR3 is TGTGCCAGCAGTCCTGAAGGGCCCTTAGCGGCTGAAGCTTTCTTT.

The CDR3 region has the DNA TGTGCCAGTAGCCCGACAGGGTGGACTGAAGCTTTCTTT. Amino acid sequence: CASSPTGWTEAFF. The V and J genes are TRBV19 and TRBJ1-1; 7 bases fit TRBD1. This CDR3 comprises 13 residues. V dropped 6 bases and J dropped 5; count of bases not matched to a gene: 6. Germline CDR1 and CDR2: LNHDA and SQIVND (reference sequence).

V gene TRBV29-1 combines with J gene TRBJ1-1; D is unresolved. V was trimmed by 5 bases and J by 1 base, leaving 8 bases between them. The germline V gene has CDR1 SQVTM and CDR2 ANQGSEA. CDR3 length: 12 amino acids. The CDR3 bases are TGCAGCGTTACACGGACGAACACTGAAGCTTTCTTT. Protein product: CSVTRTNTEAFF.

The CDR3 sequence: CASSLYNSPLHF. In nucleotides, the CDR3 is TGTGCCAGCAGCCTCTATAATTCACCCCTCCACTTT. V usage is TRBV9 and J usage is TRBJ1-6; D gene ambiguous. CDR3 size: 12 residues. Germline V lookup: CDR1 SGDLS, CDR2 YYNGEE. The germline V and J ends were trimmed by 4 bases and 3 bases, with 2 bases remaining between them.

The chain carries TRBV20-1 and TRBJ1-2; D is uncertain. The CDR3 consists of 11 residues. Per the germline V gene, CDR1 is DFQATT and CDR2 is SNEGSKA (reference sequence). The ends were cut back, 6 bases at V and 6 bases at J, with 11 bases in the middle. The CDR3 region has the DNA TGCAGTGCGCAGGCGCCCCATGGCTACACCTTC. Its protein is CSAQAPHGYTF.

The genes are TRBV30 and TRBJ2-1, with a tentative D call TRBD2 (6 bases). This CDR3 has 13 amino acids. Germline assignment: CDR1 GTSNPN and CDR2 SVGIG (reference sequence). V lost 0 bases to trimming and J lost 9 bases, with 12 bases between them. The CDR3: CAWSVRLGGEQFF. The CDR3 DNA reads as TGTGCCTGGAGTGTAAGACTCGGGGGTGAGCAGTTCTTC.

This clone showed up just a few times. The chain is built from TRBV7-9 and TRBJ1-5; D is possibly TRBD1 (6 bases). Germline V gene sequence: CDR1 SEHNR, CDR2 FQNEAQ (reference sequence). Trimming removed 3 bases from V and 3 bases from J, with 9 bases in between. CDR3 size: 14 residues. Written as DNA, the CDR3 is TGTGCCAGCAGCTTCACAGGGAACAATCAGCCCCAGCATTTT. It yields the protein CASSFTGNNQPQHF. The full variable domain, its missing parts supplied by reference TRBV7-9 and TRBJ1-5, is DTGVSQNPRHKITKRGQNVTFRCDPISEHNRLYWYRQTLGQGPEFLTYFQNEAQLEKSRLLSDRFSAERPKGSFSTLEIQRTEQGDSAMYLCASSFTGNNQPQHFGDGTRLSIL.